What follows are 2 T cell receptor beta chains derived from one specimen sequenced in a study of Ad26.COV2.S vaccination and SARS-CoV-2 variants. Treatment here: over 15 received Ad26.COV2.S at low or high dose, single or two shots; 5 received placebo; per-sample allocation not given. Sampling was performed 63 days after the first vaccine or placebo injection. Clones were sequenced by immunoSEQ multiplex PCR, and TCRdb holds only the in-frame ones, with some missing. This table holds some 520,000 clones, 70% to 90% found once. Sequencing was performed on peripheral blood, taken in a trial of Ad26.COV2.S vaccine versus placebo. All receptors derive from a person aged 18 to 65 who received the Ad26.COV2.S COVID-19 vaccine or a placebo.

The chain combines TRBV19 with TRBJ2-7; TRBD1 or TRBD2 may be the D gene (6 bases each). This CDR3 is 13 amino acids long. Germline CDR1 is LNHDA and CDR2 is SQIVND (reference sequence). Trimming took 6 bases from V and 3 from J, leaving 12 bases between them. DNA of the CDR3: TGTGCCAGTAGGAGAGGGGGGAGCTACGAGCAGTACTTC. Its protein product is CASRRGGSYEQYF.

This clone was counted a few times. The rearrangement uses TRBV28 and TRBJ1-2; D might be TRBD1 (6 bases). Trimming removed 1 base from V and 8 bases from J, with 17 bases in between. The CDR3 spans 15 residues. CDR1 is MDHEN, CDR2 SYDVKM, per germline. This chain's CDR3 is CASSLSTGGLRGYTF. CDR3 in DNA: TGTGCCAGCAGTTTATCGACAGGCGGCCTACGGGGCTACACCTTC.